This note documents a single TCR beta chain sequence. Its target is not known. The PCR used 60 Vbeta and 13 Jbeta primers. As processed by the authors: Later, 65 million to 85 million unique TCR beta chains were counted in an analysis, and some 10 million of them were shared. Assay: immunoSEQ multiplex PCR; the TCRdb copy retains only in-frame clones and omits some. V and J calls and clone size follow that table, whereas D and trimming were derived from the DNA. The sample holds 150,000 to 200,000 clones; 80% to 85% are singletons and the top ten take 1.2%. V lost 0 bases to trimming and J lost 8 bases; unmatched junction nucleotides: 1. This CDR3 region has 15 residues. Germline-derived CDR1 and CDR2 are SGHNT and YYREEE (reference sequence). This sample was taken from a study of cytomegalovirus exposure and HLA in healthy donors. Broader study findings: Highly shared sequence variants in one cluster were likely a sequencing artifact.

Sequenced material: PBMCs. The V call is TRBV5-4, the J call TRBJ2-3; 15 nucleotides match TRBD2. The sequence derives from a boy aged 2 to 9 in good health and CMV-seronegative. This CDR3 reads CASSLEGLAGGTQYF. The CDR3 DNA sequence: TGTGCCAGCAGCTTGGAGGGACTAGCGGGAGGTACGCAGTATTTT.